The 4 T cell receptor beta chains reported below all come from one sample, sequenced in a study of regulatory T cells in long-lasting Graves disease. As for time point: newly diagnosed GD, antithyroid drugs for less than 3 months. PBMCs provided the RNA from which the TCR library was made. To make TCR beta libraries, researchers used iRepertoire HTBI primers and Arm-PCR of CDR3 regions. Each CDR3 protein is one row after TCRdb ran MiXCR on the multiplex PCR reads. The sample consists of 360,000 or so distinct CDR3 sequences, roughly 16% of them appearing once. The same data also contributed to another study, on T cells in Graves' hyperthyroidism and ophthalmopathy.

The material was peripheral blood mononuclear cells (PBMCs), obtained at new diagnosis, from a patient treated with antithyroid drugs. These receptors came from a young woman with Graves disease.

This clonotype was seen more than once but under ten times. The CDR3: CASSLLVDEQFF. The CDR3 bases are TGTGCCAGCAGTTTACTAGTAGATGAGCAGTTCTTC. The chain uses TRBV28 and TRBJ2-1; the D is unclear. Trimming removed 2 bases at V and 8 bases at J, with 7 bases between. CDR1 and CDR2 (germline): MDHEN, SYDVKM. There are 12 residues in the CDR3.

The chain has TRBV7-2 and TRBJ1-5; no clear D. The CDR3 length is 16 residues. V was shortened by 5 bases and J by 2 bases, with 16 bases between the two germline ends. The germline gives CDR1 SGHTA, CDR2 FQGNSA. The CDR3 here is CASSGVWWAGNQPQHF. CDR3 in DNA: TGTGCCAGCAGCGGGGTTTGGTGGGCTGGCAATCAGCCCCAGCATTTT.

This clonotype has a count of ten or more. The chain recombines TRBV6-1 with TRBJ1-4, with D perhaps matching TRBD1 (5 bases). The V end lost 8 bases, the J end lost 3 bases, and 16 bases lay between the germline ends. Germline V gene sequence: CDR1 MNHNS, CDR2 SASEGT. CDR3 size: 15 residues. Here the CDR3 DNA reads TGTGCCAGCTGCAAAGGGGTCGCAGCTAATGAAAAACTGTTTTTT. This sequence encodes CASCKGVAANEKLFF.

This clonotype was counted between two and nine times. The CDR3 protein is CAISEGRPNTDTQYF. The CDR3 coding sequence is TGTGCCATCAGTGAAGGGAGACCAAACACAGATACGCAGTATTTT. The chain links TRBV10-3 to TRBJ2-3; D may be TRBD2 (5 bases). The length of the CDR3 is 15 residues. Per the germline V gene, CDR1 is ENHRY and CDR2 is SYGVKD. The V end was cut by 3 bases, the J end by 2 bases, with 12 bases between.